These 5 T cell receptor beta chains share one sample of origin, sequenced in a study of cytomegalovirus exposure and HLA in healthy donors. The protocol was immunoSEQ multiplex PCR, while the TCRdb copy is restricted to in-frame clones and leaves out a portion. The sample shows fewer than 150,000 clones, about 88% of them seen only once. Sequenced material: PBMCs. The receptors stem from a man aged 30-40 years in good health and CMV-seronegative.

The chain is built from TRBV10-1 and TRBJ2-3; D is perhaps TRBD1 (5 bases). Trimming stripped 2 bases from V and 3 bases from J, with 9 bases between. The CDR3 has 14 residues. Per the germline V gene, CDR1 is WNHNN and CDR2 is SYGVQD (reference sequence). The CDR3 DNA is TGCGCCAGCAGTGAGGGTAGGGGAACAGATACGCAGTATTTT. Protein sequence: CASSEGRGTDTQYF.

The V gene is TRBV4-1, the J gene TRBJ1-1; TRBD1 might be the D (5 bases). The CDR3 is 16 amino acids. CDR1 is MGHRA and CDR2 is YSYEKL in the germline V gene. V dropped 0 bases and J dropped 0 bases, with 11 bases sitting between them. The CDR3 is CASSQDLGGMNTEAFF. DNA for the CDR3: TGCGCCAGCAGCCAAGATCTGGGGGGGATGAACACTGAAGCTTTCTTT.

V usage is TRBV4-3 and J usage is TRBJ1-1; D is uncertain. The CDR3 runs to 18 residues. The V end was cut by 6 bases, the J end by 3 bases, with 26 bases between. Looked up from germline, CDR1 is LGHNA and CDR2 is YSLEER. Here the CDR3 DNA reads TGCGCCAGCAGTGCTGTGCTGGTAGGGCCCGGGGATTACACTGAAGCTTTCTTT. Residues: CASSAVLVGPGDYTEAFF.

The chain combines TRBV11-3 with TRBJ2-2, with a possible D match to TRBD2 (6 bases). V lost 8 bases and J 4 bases, leaving 17 bases between the germline ends. Per germline, CDR1 SGHNT and CDR2 YENEEA. This CDR3 comprises 15 residues. The CDR3 region is CASPTVEGLTGELFF. CDR3 sequence (DNA): TGTGCCAGCCCCACCGTGGAGGGACTCACCGGGGAGCTGTTTTTT.

The chain combines TRBV5-4 with TRBJ2-7; possibly TRBD2 for D (6 bases). The CDR3 contains 15 residues. Germline CDR1 and CDR2: SGHNT and YYREEE (reference sequence). V was shortened by 1 base and J by 6 bases, with 17 bases between the two germline ends. CDR3 protein: CASSLSVAVVTEQYF. The CDR3 DNA follows: TGTGCCAGCAGCTTGTCTGTAGCGGTGGTAACCGAGCAGTACTTC.